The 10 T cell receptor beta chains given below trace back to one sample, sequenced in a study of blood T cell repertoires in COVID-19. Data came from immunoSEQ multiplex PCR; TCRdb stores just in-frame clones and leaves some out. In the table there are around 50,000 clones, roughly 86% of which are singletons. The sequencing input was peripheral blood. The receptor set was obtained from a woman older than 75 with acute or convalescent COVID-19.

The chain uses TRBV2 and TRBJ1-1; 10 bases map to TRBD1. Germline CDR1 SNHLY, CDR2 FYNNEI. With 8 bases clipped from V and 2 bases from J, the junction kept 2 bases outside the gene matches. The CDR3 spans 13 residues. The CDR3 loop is CASGDRGNTEAFF. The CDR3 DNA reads TGTGCCAGCGGGGACAGGGGAAACACTGAAGCTTTCTTT.

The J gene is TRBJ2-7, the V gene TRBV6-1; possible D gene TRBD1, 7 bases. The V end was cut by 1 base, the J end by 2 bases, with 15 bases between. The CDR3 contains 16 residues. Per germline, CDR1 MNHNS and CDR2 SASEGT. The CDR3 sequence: CASSEVFRGATYEQYF. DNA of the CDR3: TGTGCCAGCAGTGAAGTCTTCAGGGGGGCGACCTACGAGCAGTACTTC.

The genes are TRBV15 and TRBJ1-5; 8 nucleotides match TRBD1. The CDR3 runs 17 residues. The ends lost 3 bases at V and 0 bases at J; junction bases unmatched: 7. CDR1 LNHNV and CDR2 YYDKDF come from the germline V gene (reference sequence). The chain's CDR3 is CATSRARTGNSNQPQHF. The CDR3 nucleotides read TGTGCCACCAGCAGGGCTCGGACAGGGAATAGCAATCAGCCCCAGCATTTT.

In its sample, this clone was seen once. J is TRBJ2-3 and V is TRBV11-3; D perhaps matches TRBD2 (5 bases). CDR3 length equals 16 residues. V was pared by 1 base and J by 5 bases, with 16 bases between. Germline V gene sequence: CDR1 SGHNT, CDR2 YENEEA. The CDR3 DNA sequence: TGTGCCAGCAGCTTAGTGTTTTGCGGGTATCAAGATACGCAGTATTTT. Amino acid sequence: CASSLVFCGYQDTQYF.

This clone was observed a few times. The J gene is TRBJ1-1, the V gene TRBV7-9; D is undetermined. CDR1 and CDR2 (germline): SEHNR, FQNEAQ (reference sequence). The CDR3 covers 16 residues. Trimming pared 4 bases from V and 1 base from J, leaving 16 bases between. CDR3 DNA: TGTGCCAGCAGCTCTACAGTACGGAGGACGAACACTGAAGCTTTCTTT. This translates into CASSSTVRRTNTEAFF.

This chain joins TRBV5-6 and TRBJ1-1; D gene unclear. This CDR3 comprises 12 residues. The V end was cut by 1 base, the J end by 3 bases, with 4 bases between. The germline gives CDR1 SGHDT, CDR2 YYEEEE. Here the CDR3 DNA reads TGTGCCAGCAGCTTGTCGGACACTGAAGCTTTCTTT. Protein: CASSLSDTEAFF.

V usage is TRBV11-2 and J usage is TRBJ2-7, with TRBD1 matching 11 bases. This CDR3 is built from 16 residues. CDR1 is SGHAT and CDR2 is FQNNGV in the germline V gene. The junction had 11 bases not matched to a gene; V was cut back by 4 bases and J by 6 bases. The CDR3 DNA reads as TGTGCCAGCAGCTCCCCAATAGGACAGGGGGCCGTCGAGCAGTACTTC. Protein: CASSSPIGQGAVEQYF.

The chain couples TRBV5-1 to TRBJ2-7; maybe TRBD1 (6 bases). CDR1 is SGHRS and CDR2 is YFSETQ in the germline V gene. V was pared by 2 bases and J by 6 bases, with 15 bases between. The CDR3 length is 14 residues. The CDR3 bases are TGCGCCAGCAGCTTAGGGGGTCTATATTCCGAGCAGTACTTC. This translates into CASSLGGLYSEQYF. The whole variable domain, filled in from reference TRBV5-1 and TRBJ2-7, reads KAGVTQTPRYLIKTRGQQVTLSCSPISGHRSVSWYQQTPGQGLQFLFEYFSETQRNKGNFPGRFSGRQFSNSRSEMNVSTLELGDSALYLCASSLGGLYSEQYFGPGTRLTVT.

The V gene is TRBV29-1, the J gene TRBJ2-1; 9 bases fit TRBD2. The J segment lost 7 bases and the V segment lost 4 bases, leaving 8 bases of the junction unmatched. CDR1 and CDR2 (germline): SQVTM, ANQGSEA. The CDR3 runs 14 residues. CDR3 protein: CSVGIAGAQNEQFF. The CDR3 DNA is TGCAGCGTTGGTATAGCGGGGGCCCAGAATGAGCAGTTCTTC.

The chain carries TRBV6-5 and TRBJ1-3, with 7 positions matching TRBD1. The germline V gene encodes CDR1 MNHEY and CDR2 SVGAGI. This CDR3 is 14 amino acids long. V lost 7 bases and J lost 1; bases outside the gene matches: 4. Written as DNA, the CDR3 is TGTGCCAGCACCAACAGGGGATCTGGAAACACCATATATTTT. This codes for CASTNRGSGNTIYF.